This T cell receptor beta chain was observed in a study of blood T cell repertoires in COVID-19. About the research overall: The United States, Italy and Spain were the sources of the acute and convalescent COVID-19 samples.

Authors' processing steps: For nucleated cells, counts were estimated from reference gene primer amplification. Profiling relied on immunoSEQ multiplex PCR, and the TCRdb table lists in-frame clones only, not all of them. D and trimming come from the DNA, and the V and J calls and clone size come from that table. The sample lists about 130,000 clones, approximately 80% occurring once. The specimen was peripheral blood. The TCR originated in a woman of 80 years or more with acute or convalescent COVID-19.

The CDR3 DNA reads TGTGCCAGTAAAGGAGGGGGCCCACAAGAGACCCAGTACTTC. It specifies CASKGGGPQETQYF. The gene calls are TRBV11-3 and TRBJ2-5, with D perhaps TRBD1 (7 bases). V was trimmed by 9 bases and J by 2 bases, leaving 16 bases between them. The CDR3 loop spans 14 amino acids. CDR1 and CDR2 from the germline V gene are SGHNT and YENEEA. Looking up the rest from reference TRBV11-3 and TRBJ2-5 gives the full variable domain: EAGVVQSPRYKIIEKKQPVAFWCNPISGHNTLYWYLQNLGQGPELLIRYENEEAVDDSQLPKDRFSAERLKGVDSTLKIQPAELGDSAVYLCASKGGGPQETQYFGPGTRLLVL.